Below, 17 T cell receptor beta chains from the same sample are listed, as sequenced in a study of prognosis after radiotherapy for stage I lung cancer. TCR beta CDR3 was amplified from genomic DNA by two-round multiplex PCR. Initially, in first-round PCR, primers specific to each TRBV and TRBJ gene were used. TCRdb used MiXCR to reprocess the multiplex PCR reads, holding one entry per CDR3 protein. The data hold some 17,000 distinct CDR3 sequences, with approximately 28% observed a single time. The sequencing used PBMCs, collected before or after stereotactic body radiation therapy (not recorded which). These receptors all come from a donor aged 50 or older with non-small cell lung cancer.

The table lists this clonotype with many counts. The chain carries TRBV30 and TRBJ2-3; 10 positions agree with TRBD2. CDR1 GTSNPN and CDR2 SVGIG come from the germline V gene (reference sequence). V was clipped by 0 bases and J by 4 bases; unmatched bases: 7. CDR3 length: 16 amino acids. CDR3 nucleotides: TGTGCCTGGAGTGTACGGTCTAGCGGGAGCCCAGATACGCAGTATTTT. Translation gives CAWSVRSSGSPDTQYF. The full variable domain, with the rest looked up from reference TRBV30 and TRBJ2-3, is SQTIHQWPATLVQPVGSPLSLECTVEGTSNPNLYWYRQAAGRGLQLLFYSVGIGQISSEVPQNLSASRPQDRQFILSSKKLLLSDSGFYLCAWSVRSSGSPDTQYFGPGTRLTVL.

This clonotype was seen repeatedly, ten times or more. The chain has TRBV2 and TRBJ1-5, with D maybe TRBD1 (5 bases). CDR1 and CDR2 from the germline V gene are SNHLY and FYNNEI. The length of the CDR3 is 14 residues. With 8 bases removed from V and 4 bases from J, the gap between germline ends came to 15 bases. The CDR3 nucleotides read TGTGCCAGCCAAGGCCGGGACGGGAATCAGCCCCAGCATTTT. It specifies CASQGRDGNQPQHF. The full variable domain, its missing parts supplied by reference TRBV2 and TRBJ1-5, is EPEVTQTPSHQVTQMGQEVILRCVPISNHLYFYWYRQILGQKVEFLVSFYNNEISEKSEIFDDQFSVERPDGSNFTLKIRSTKLEDSAMYFCASQGRDGNQPQHFGDGTRLSIL.

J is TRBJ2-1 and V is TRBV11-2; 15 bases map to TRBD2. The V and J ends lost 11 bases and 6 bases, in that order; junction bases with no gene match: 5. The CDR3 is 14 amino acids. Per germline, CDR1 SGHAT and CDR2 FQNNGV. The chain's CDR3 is CARGLAGGSNEQFF. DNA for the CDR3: TGTGCCCGGGGACTAGCGGGAGGCTCCAATGAGCAGTTCTTC.

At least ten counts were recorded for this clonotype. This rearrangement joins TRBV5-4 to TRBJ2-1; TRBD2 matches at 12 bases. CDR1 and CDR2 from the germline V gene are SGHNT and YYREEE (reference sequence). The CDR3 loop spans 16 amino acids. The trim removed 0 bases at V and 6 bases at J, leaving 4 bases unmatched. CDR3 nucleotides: TGTGCCAGCAGCTTGGGACTAGCGGGAGTCGTCAATGAGCAGTTCTTC. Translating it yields CASSLGLAGVVNEQFF.

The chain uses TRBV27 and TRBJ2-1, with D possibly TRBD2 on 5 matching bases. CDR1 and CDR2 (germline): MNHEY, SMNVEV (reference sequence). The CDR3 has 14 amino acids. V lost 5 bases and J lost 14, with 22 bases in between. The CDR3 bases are TGTGCCAGCAGTGCAGGAATAGCGATCGCCCTTAAGTTCTTC. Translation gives CASSAGIAIALKFF.

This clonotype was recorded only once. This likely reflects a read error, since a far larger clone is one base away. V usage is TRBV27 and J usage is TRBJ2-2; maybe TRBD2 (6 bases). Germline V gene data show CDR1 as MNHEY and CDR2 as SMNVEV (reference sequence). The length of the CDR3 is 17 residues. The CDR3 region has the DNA TGTGCCACCAGTGATTGGTTAGGCGGGGCTAACACCGGGGAGCTGTTTTTT. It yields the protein CATSDWLGGANTGELFF.

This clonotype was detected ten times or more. The CDR3 DNA sequence: TGTGCCAGCAGCTTAGGAATTGGCAGGGCCTACTCCTACGAGCAGTACTTC. Its protein is CASSLGIGRAYSYEQYF. V and J are TRBV7-9 and TRBJ2-7; tentatively, D is TRBD1 (5 bases). The CDR3 sequence is 17 residues long. V was shortened by 1 base and J by 0 bases, with 16 bases between the two germline ends. In germline, CDR1 is SEHNR, CDR2 FQNEAQ (reference sequence).

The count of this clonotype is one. The CDR3 loop reads CASSLSGCVYEQYF. The CDR3 region has the DNA TGTGCCAGCAGTTTATCTGGGTGCGTCTACGAGCAGTACTTC. J is TRBJ2-7 and V is TRBV28; D is undetermined. This CDR3 spans 14 amino acids. Germline V gene sequence: CDR1 MDHEN, CDR2 SYDVKM. Trimming removed 1 base from V and 3 bases from J, with 10 bases in between.

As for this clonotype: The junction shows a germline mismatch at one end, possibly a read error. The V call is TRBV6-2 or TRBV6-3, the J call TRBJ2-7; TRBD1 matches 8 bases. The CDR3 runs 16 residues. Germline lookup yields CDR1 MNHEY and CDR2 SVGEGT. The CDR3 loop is CASIDATRRGRVEQHF. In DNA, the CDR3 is TGTGCCAGCATTGATGCTACCCGCAGGGGGCGCGTGGAGCAGCACTTC.

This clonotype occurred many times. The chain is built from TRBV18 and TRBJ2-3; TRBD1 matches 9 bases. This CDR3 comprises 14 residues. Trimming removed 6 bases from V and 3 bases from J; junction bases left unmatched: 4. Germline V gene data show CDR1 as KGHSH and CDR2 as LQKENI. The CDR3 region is CASSRTGETDTQYF. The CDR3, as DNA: TGTGCCAGCTCGAGGACAGGGGAGACAGATACGCAGTATTTT. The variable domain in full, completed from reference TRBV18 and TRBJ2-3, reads NAGVMQNPRHLVRRRGQEARLRCSPMKGHSHVYWYRQLPEEGLKFMVYLQKENIIDESGMPKERFSAEFPKEGPSILRIQQVVRGDSAAYFCASSRTGETDTQYFGPGTRLTVL.

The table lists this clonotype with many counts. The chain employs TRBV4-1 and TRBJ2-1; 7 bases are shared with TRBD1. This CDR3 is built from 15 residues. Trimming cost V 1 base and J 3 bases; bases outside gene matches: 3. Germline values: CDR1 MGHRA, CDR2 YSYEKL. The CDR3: CASSQGDRVYNEQFF. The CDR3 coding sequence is TGCGCCAGCAGCCAAGGAGACAGGGTCTACAATGAGCAGTTCTTC.

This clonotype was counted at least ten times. The CDR3 protein is CASRDSYSGNTIYF. CDR3 nucleotide sequence: TGTGCCAGCAGGGACAGTTACTCTGGAAACACCATATATTTT. V and J are TRBV2 and TRBJ1-3; the D gene is possibly TRBD1 (6 bases). CDR1 is SNHLY, CDR2 FYNNEI, per germline. V lost 6 bases and J 0 bases, leaving 9 bases between the germline ends. The CDR3 is 14 amino acids.

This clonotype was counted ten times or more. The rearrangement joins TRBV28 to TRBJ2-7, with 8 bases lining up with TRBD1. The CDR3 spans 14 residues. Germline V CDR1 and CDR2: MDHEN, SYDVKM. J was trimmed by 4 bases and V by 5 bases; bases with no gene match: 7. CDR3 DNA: TGTGCCAGCAGTCTCCGGACAGGGTCTTACGAGCAGTACTTC. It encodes CASSLRTGSYEQYF.

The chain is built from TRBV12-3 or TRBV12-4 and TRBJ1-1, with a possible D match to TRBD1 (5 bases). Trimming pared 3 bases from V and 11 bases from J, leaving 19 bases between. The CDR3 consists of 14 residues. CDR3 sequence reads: CASSFMSGGLEAFF. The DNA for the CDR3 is TGTGCCAGCAGTTTCATGTCCGGGGGACTTGAGGCTTTCTTT.

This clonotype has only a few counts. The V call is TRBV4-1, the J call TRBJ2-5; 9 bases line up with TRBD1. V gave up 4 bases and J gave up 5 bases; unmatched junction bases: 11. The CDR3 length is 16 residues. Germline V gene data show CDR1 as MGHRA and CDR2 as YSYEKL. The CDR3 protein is CASSRSGTGSGETQYF. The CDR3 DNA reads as TGCGCCAGCAGCCGTTCCGGGACAGGGAGTGGGGAGACCCAGTACTTC.

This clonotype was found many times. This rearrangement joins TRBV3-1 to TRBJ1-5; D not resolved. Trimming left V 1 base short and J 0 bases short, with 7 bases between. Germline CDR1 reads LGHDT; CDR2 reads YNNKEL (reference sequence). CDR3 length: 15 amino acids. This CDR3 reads CASSQGPTSNQPQHF. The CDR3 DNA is TGTGCCAGCAGCCAAGGTCCCACTAGCAATCAGCCCCAGCATTTT.

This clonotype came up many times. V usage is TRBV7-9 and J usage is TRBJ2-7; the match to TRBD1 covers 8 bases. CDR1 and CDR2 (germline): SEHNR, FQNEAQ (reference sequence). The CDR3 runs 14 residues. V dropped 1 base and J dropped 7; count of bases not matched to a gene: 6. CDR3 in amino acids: CASSLDQGAKEQYF. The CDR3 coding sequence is TGTGCCAGCAGCTTAGATCAGGGGGCGAAAGAGCAGTACTTC.